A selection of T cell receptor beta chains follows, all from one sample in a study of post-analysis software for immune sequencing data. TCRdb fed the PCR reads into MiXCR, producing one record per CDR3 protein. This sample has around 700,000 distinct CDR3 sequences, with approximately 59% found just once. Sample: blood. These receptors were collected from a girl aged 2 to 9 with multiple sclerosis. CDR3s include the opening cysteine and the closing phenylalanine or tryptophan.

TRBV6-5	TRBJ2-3	CTSSYSLALDTQYF
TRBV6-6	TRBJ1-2	CASSYSIQRNYGYTF
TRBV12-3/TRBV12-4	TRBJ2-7	CASSPSAGAGEQYF
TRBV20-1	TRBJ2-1	CSAWGVNEQFF
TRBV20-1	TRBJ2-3	CSARAVPQGTTDTQYF
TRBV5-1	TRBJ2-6	CASSLVGRGAGANVLTF
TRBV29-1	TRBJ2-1	CSVEVPWFNEQFF
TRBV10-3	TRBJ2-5	CAIRQTGIQETQYF
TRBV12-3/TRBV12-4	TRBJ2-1	CASSSSSGSVFF
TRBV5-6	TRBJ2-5	CASSRTHSGRGAETQYF
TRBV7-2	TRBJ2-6	CASSPSAWDRGSSGANVLTF
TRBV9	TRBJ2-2	CASSALAGGNTGELFF
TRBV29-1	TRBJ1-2	CSVGKDTYGYTF
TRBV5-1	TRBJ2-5	CASSLASTTEQETQYF
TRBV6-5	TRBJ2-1	CASSLGLGASNEQFF
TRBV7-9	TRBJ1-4	CASSFGTGDEKLFF
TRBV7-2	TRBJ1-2	CASSLVGQGALYGYTF
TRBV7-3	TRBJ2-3	CASSLGAGQSTDTQYF
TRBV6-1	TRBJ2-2	CASSEAGELPGELFF
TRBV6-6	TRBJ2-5	CASTLGETQYF
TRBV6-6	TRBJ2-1	CASSYSPGSNEQFF
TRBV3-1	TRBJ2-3	CASSQEGSWAENTDTQYF
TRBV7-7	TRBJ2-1	CASSPRPVGPYNEQFF
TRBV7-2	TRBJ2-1	CASSPRSQGRNEQFF
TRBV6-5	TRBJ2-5	CASSPHYGETQYF
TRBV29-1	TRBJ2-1	CSVATAYNEQFF
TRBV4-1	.	CASSQDTDRETQYF
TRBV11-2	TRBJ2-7	CASSPQGYEQYF
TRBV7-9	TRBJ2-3	CASSSTLSGTGVDTDTQYF
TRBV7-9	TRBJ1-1	CASQNLNTEAFF
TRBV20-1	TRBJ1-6	CSARGGQSSYNSPLHF
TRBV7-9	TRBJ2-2	CASSQKNTGELFF
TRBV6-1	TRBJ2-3	CASSPTGGGADTQYF
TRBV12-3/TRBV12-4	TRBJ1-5	CASSPSTGVGNQPQHF
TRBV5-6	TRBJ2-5	CASSLGWGQETQYF
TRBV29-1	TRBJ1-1	CSVCPDMNTEAFF
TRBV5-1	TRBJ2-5	CASRLHLQETQYF
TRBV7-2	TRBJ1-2	CASSRNRDSYGYTF
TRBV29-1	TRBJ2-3	CSVEDLGREGQYF
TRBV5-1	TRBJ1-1	CASSSQNTEAFF
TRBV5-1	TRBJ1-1	CASSLDMLNTEAFF
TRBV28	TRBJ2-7	CASNLGRGLGSYEQYF
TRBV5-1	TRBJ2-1	CASSPTHLPSDEQFF
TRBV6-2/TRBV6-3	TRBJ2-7	CASSSPGQGSIEQYF
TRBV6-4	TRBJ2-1	CASSDSRTSLYNEQFF
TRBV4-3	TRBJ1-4	CASSQARDRIRGEKLFF
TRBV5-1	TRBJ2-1	CASSLIGGSNEQFF
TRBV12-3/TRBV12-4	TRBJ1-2	CASSNQQGYGYTF
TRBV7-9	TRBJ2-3	CASSPSGGLTDTQYF
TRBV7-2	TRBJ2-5	CASSLMGSSQETQYF
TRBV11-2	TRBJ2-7	CASSLRLMGGEQYF
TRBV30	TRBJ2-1	CAWSELTILNEQFF
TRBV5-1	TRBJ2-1	CASSSGAGGSDEQFF
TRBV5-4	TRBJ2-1	CAINRKTAYNEQFF
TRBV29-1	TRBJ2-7	CSVVWRGGLAYEQYF